Listed here are 18 T cell receptor beta chains from one sample, sequenced in a study of cytomegalovirus exposure and HLA in healthy donors. Use of 60 Vbeta and 13 Jbeta primers characterized the PCR. Libraries were prepared by immunoSEQ multiplex PCR; TCRdb keeps only in-frame clonotypes and omits some of them. The sample consists of 90,000 to 130,000 clones, about 74% of them appearing once. Sequencing was carried out using PBMCs. The receptors were gathered from a man aged 25-45 years in good health and CMV-seropositive.

The chain links TRBV7-9 to TRBJ2-1, with 11 bases lining up with TRBD2. Germline values: CDR1 SEHNR, CDR2 FQNEAQ (reference sequence). This CDR3 region has 18 residues. Trimming took 2 bases from V and 4 from J; bases not matched to a gene: 10. DNA of the CDR3: TGTGCCAGCAGCTTACGTCCACCGGGACTAGCGGAGTACAATGAGCAGTTCTTC. Protein product: CASSLRPPGLAEYNEQFF.

The V call is TRBV27, the J call TRBJ1-1; possibly TRBD1 for D (5 bases). Trimming removed 2 bases at V and 4 bases at J, with 11 bases between. CDR1 and CDR2 (germline): MNHEY, SMNVEV (reference sequence). There are 14 residues in the CDR3. CDR3 DNA: TGTGCCAGCAGTTTAATACCCAGGGCCACTGAAGCTTTCTTT. Translation: CASSLIPRATEAFF.

This chain uses TRBV9 with TRBJ1-2; 8 nucleotides agree with TRBD1. Germline assignment: CDR1 SGDLS and CDR2 YYNGEE. The junction had 3 bases not matched to a gene; V was cut back by 0 bases and J by 2 bases. This CDR3 comprises 15 residues. The DNA of the CDR3 is TGTGCCAGCAGCGTAGGGGACAGGCGAAACTATGGCTACACCTTC. Translated, it gives CASSVGDRRNYGYTF.

In this sample, this clone turned up once. CDR3 loop: CASRPGQFYNSPLHF. CDR3 DNA: TGTGCCAGTCGACCGGGACAATTCTATAATTCACCCCTCCACTTT. V and J are TRBV19 and TRBJ1-6, with a possible D match to TRBD1 (6 bases). This CDR3 has 15 residues. Germline-derived CDR1 and CDR2 are LNHDA and SQIVND (reference sequence). V lost 8 bases and J lost 3, with 14 bases in between.

The CDR3 nucleotides are TGTGCCAGCAGTCCCGCCACTCATTCCTGGGAGCAGTACTTC. It is translated as CASSPATHSWEQYF. This chain uses TRBV6-5 with TRBJ2-7; D gene unclear. Trimming stripped 5 bases from V and 7 bases from J, with 18 bases between. Germline CDR1 MNHEY, CDR2 SVGAGI. The CDR3 spans 14 residues.

The V gene is TRBV27, the J gene TRBJ2-5; the match to TRBD1 covers 10 bases. With V trimmed by 4 bases and J by 5 bases, 7 bases remained unmatched. The CDR3 covers 15 residues. Germline CDR1 is MNHEY and CDR2 is SMNVEV (reference sequence). CDR3 DNA sequence: TGTGCCAGCAGTTGGACAGGGGGGTATTCGGAGACCCAGTACTTC. It is translated as CASSWTGGYSETQYF.

The rearrangement joins TRBV7-9 to TRBJ1-2; 7 bases line up with TRBD1. CDR3 length: 14 residues. The germline CDR1 and CDR2 sequences are SEHNR and FQNEAQ (reference sequence). V shed 6 bases and J 4 bases; nucleotides not matched to a gene: 8. CDR3 nucleotides: TGTGCCAGCAGTCACCGGACAGGTCTCTATGGCTACACCTTC. It encodes CASSHRTGLYGYTF.

The CDR3 DNA reads as TGTGCCAGCAGCCTCCCGCCGCGGGCTGAAAAACTGTTTTTT. Its protein is CASSLPPRAEKLFF. The V call is TRBV6-1, the J call TRBJ1-4; D is uncertain. The CDR3 runs to 14 residues. V was pared by 6 bases and J by 7 bases, with 15 bases between. Germline CDR1 MNHNS, CDR2 SASEGT.

This chain uses TRBV29-1 with TRBJ1-3; D is unclear. The germline V and J ends were trimmed by 3 bases and 3 bases, with 12 bases remaining between them. The CDR3 totals 14 residues. Germline V CDR1 and CDR2: SQVTM, ANQGSEA. CDR3 coding DNA: TGCAGCGTTGACAGGCTGGCTGGTGGAAACACCATATATTTT. Translating gives CSVDRLAGGNTIYF.

This clone was picked up a small number of times. This chain links TRBV10-3 with TRBJ2-7; D is possibly TRBD1 (5 bases). V was cut by 1 base and J by 6 bases, with 7 bases left in between. The CDR3 sequence is 12 residues long. The V gene's germline CDR1 is ENHRY and CDR2 SYGVKD. The chain's CDR3 is CAISEWQGEQYF. The DNA for the CDR3 is TGTGCCATCAGTGAGTGGCAGGGCGAGCAGTACTTC.

The chain links TRBV7-8 to TRBJ1-6; 7 positions match TRBD1. Looked up from germline, CDR1 is SGHVS and CDR2 is FQNEAQ. V was pared by 5 bases and J by 6 bases, with 4 bases of the junction left unmatched. This CDR3 is built from 14 residues. CDR3 DNA sequence: TGTGCCAGCAGCCGTAACAGGGGTAATTCACCCCTCCACTTT. This encodes CASSRNRGNSPLHF. Full variable domain (remainder filled in from reference TRBV7-8 and TRBJ1-6): GAGVSQSPRYKVAKRGQDVALRCDPISGHVSLFWYQQALGQGPEFLTYFQNEAQLDKSGLPSDRFFAERPEGSVSTLKIQRTQQEDSAVYLCASSRNRGNSPLHFGNGTRLTVT.

The chain uses TRBV6-6 and TRBJ2-5; a weak D match, TRBD2 (7 bases). The germline V gene encodes CDR1 MNHNY and CDR2 SVGAGI (reference sequence). V dropped 5 bases and J dropped 5 bases, with 15 bases sitting between them. The CDR3 runs to 14 residues. The CDR3 sequence is CASSPEGGAETQYF. The CDR3 nucleotides are TGTGCCAGCAGTCCCGAGGGGGGGGCTGAGACCCAGTACTTC.

This clone appeared once. V gene TRBV5-1 combines with J gene TRBJ2-7; TRBD1 aligns across 7 bases. The CDR3 has 13 residues. In germline, CDR1 is SGHRS, CDR2 YFSETQ. The trim removed 6 bases at V and 3 bases at J, leaving 6 bases unmatched. The DNA for the CDR3 is TGCGCCAGCATTCGGGACAGCTACTACGAGCAGTACTTC. Translation: CASIRDSYYEQYF.

This clone appeared a single time. The gene calls are TRBV4-3 and TRBJ1-2; D is possibly TRBD1 (5 bases). The V gene's germline CDR1 is LGHNA and CDR2 YSLEER. Deletions cut 0 bases from V and 1 base from J, with 12 bases between. The CDR3 consists of 16 residues. CDR3 protein: CASSQDQGPDNYGYTF. CDR3 nucleotide sequence: TGCGCCAGCAGCCAAGATCAGGGCCCGGATAACTATGGCTACACCTTC.

Remarks on this clone: Different DNA sequences within this sample yield the same CDR3. This chain links TRBV9 with TRBJ2-3, with 8 bases fitting TRBD1. Per germline, CDR1 SGDLS and CDR2 YYNGEE. J was trimmed by 3 bases and V by 2 bases; bases with no gene match: 5. There are 15 residues in the CDR3. The CDR3 region is CASSVSGGGTDTQYF. The DNA of the CDR3 is TGTGCCAGCAGCGTTTCAGGGGGCGGGACAGATACGCAGTATTTT.

The rearrangement uses TRBV28 and TRBJ1-2; possible D gene TRBD1, 6 bases. This CDR3 has 14 residues. CDR1 is MDHEN, CDR2 SYDVKM, per germline. The ends were cut back, 5 bases at V and 8 bases at J, with 18 bases in the middle. In DNA, the CDR3 is TGTGCCAGCAGTCCGCACAGGGATTCCTTAGGCTACACCTTC. This encodes CASSPHRDSLGYTF.

This chain links TRBV2 with TRBJ1-2; 7 nucleotides agree with TRBD1. CDR3 length: 14 amino acids. V lost 6 bases, J lost 5 bases, and 9 bases stayed unmatched. CDR1 is SNHLY and CDR2 is FYNNEI in the germline V gene. The CDR3 bases are TGTGCCAGCAGGACAAGACAGGGTTGGTATGGCTACACCTTC. Protein sequence: CASRTRQGWYGYTF.

This clone was seen a handful of times. The chain employs TRBV4-1 and TRBJ1-1; D is undetermined. Between the trimmed V and J ends, which lost 3 bases and 3 bases, there was a span of 11 bases. CDR1 and CDR2 (germline): MGHRA, YSYEKL. CDR3 length equals 14 residues. CDR3 sequence reads: CASSHLWEDTEAFF. CDR3 nucleotides: TGCGCCAGCAGCCATCTGTGGGAGGACACTGAAGCTTTCTTT.